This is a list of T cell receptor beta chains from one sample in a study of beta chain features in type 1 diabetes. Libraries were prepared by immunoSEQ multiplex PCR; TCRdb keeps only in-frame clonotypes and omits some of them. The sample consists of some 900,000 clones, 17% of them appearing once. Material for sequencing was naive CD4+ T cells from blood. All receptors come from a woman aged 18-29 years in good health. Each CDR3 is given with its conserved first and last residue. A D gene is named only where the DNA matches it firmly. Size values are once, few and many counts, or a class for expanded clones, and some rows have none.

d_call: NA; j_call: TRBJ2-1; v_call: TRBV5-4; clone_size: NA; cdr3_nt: TGTGCCAGCGCGGAACCAGGGAGCTCCTACAATGAGCAGTTCTTC; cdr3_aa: CASAEPGSSYNEQFF
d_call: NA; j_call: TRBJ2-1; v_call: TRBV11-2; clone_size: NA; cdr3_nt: TGTGCCAGCAGCTTAGCTCTTACAGACAATGAGCAGTTCTTC; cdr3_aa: CASSLALTDNEQFF
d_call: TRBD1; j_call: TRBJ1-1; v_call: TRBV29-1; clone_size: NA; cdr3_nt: TGCAGCGGGTTGAGGACAGGGTTTAACCCTGAAGCTTTCTTT; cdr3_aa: CSGLRTGFNPEAFF
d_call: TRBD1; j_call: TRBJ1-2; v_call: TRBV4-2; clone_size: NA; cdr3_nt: TGTGCCAGCAGCCAAGGCTCCGACAGGGCTAACTATGGCTACACCTTC; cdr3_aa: CASSQGSDRANYGYTF
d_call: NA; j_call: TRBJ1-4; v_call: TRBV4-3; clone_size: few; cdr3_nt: TGCGCCAGCAGCCCACAAAGCTGGACACGGCCATGGGCGAAACTGTTTTTT; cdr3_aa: CASSPQSWTRPWAKLFF
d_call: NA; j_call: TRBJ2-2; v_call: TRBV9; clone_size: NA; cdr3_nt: TGTGCCAGCAGCGCCTTCGGAGAGGGCGGAAACACCGGGGAGCTGTTTTTT; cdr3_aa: CASSAFGEGGNTGELFF
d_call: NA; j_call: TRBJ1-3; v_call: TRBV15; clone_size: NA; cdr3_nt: TGTGCCACCAGCAGAGTCGGAAACACCATATATTTT; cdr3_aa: CATSRVGNTIYF
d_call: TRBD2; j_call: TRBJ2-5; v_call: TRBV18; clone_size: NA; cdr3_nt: TGTGCCAGCTCAGCGGGACTAGCTAGGCAAGAGACCCAGTACTTC; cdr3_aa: CASSAGLARQETQYF
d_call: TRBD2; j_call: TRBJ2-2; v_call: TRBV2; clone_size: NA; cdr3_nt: TGTGCCACATTGCGGGAGGCGAACACCGGGGAGCTGTTTTTT; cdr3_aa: CATLREANTGELFF
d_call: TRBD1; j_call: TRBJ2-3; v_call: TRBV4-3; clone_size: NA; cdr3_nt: TGCGCCAGCAGCCAGCACGGCGCGGGACAGGGTAATACGCAGTATTTT; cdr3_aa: CASSQHGAGQGNTQYF
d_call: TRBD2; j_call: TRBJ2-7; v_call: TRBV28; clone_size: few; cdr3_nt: TGTGCCAGCAGTTTATCCGGCGGGAGAGGTTACGAGCAGTACTTC; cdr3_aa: CASSLSGGRGYEQYF
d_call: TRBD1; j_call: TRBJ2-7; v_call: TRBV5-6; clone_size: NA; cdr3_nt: TGTGCCAGCAGCCGGACAGGGCCAGCCTCCTACGAGCAGTACTTC; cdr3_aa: CASSRTGPASYEQYF
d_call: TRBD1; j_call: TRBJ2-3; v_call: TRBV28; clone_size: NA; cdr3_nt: TGTGCCAGCAGTTCCCCGGACAGGGGACCAAGTACGCAGTATTTT; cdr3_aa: CASSSPDRGPSTQYF
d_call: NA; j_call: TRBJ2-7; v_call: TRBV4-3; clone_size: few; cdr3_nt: TGCGCCAGCAGCCAAGAAGTACTTTCCCCCTACGAGCAGTACTTC; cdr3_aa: CASSQEVLSPYEQYF
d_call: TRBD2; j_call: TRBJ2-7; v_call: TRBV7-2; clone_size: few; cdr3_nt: TGTGCCAGCAGCCCAACTAGCGGAGCCTACGAGCAGTACTTC; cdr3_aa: CASSPTSGAYEQYF
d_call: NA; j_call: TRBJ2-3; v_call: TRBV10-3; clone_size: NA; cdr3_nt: TGTGCCATCAGCGGCGTGGGGAAGATAGATACGCAGTATTTT; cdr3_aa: CAISGVGKIDTQYF
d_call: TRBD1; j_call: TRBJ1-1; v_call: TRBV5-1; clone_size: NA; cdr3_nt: TGCGCCAGCAGCTCGGGACAGGGGGCGCGGATGAACACTGAAGCTTTCTTT; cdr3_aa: CASSSGQGARMNTEAFF
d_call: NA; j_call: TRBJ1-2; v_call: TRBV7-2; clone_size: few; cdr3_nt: TGTGCCAGCAGCTTACCGGGTCTCCACTATGGCTACACCTTC; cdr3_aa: CASSLPGLHYGYTF
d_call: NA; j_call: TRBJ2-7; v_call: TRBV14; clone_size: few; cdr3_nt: TGTGCCAGCAGCCGATCCGCCGGGACGGAGTCCTACGAGCAGTACTTC; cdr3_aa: CASSRSAGTESYEQYF
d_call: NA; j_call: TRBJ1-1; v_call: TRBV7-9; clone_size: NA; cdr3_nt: TGTGCCAGCAGCCCAGATCATGGGGTTGGCACTGAAGCTTTCTTT; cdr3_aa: CASSPDHGVGTEAFF
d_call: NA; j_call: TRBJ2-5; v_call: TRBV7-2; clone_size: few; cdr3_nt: TGTGCCAGCAGCTTAGCGGGCCAGGTCCCCGGGGAGACCCAGTACTTC; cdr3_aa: CASSLAGQVPGETQYF
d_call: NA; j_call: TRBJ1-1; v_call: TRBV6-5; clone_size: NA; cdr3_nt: TGTGCCAGCAGTTACTCGGAGGGACACTTGAACACTGAAGCTTTCTTT; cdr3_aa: CASSYSEGHLNTEAFF
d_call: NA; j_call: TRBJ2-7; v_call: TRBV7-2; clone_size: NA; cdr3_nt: TGTGCCAGCAGCCCCCAGGCATTCTACGAGCAGTACTTC; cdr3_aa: CASSPQAFYEQYF
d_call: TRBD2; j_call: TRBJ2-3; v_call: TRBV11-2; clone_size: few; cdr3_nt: TGTGCCAGCAGCTTACGGCTAGCGGGAGCCGGAGATACGCAGTATTTT; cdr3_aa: CASSLRLAGAGDTQYF
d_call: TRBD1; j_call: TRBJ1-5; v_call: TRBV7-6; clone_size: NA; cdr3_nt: TGTGCCAGCAGCTTATACGACAGGGGGAGAAATCAGCCCCAGCATTTT; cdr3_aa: CASSLYDRGRNQPQHF
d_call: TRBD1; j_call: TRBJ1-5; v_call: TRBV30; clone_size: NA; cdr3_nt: TGTGCCTGGACCAACAGGGGAGGGCAGCCCCAGCATTTT; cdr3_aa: CAWTNRGGQPQHF
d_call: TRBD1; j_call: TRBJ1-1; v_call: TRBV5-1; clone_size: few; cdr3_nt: TGCGCCAGCAGCTTGGTACAGGGGCAAAACACTGAAGCTTTCTTT; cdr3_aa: CASSLVQGQNTEAFF
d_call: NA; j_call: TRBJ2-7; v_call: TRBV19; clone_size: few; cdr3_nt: TGTGCCAGTAGTCGGACCTCGGGTACCCGCCACGAGCAGTACTTC; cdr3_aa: CASSRTSGTRHEQYF
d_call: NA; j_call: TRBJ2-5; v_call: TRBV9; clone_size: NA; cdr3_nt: TGTGCCAGCAGCGTAGCTCCGGGAGAAGGGGAGACCCAGTACTTC; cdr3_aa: CASSVAPGEGETQYF
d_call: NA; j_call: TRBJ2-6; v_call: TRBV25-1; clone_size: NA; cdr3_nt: TGTGCCATCGGGGGCGTTCAGGCTGGGGCCAACGTCCTGACTTTC; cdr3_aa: CAIGGVQAGANVLTF
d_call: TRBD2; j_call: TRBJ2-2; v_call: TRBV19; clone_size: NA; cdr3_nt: TGTGCCAGTAGTATCCAGGCCCCACTAGCGGCGAACACCGGGGAGCTGTTTTTT; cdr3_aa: CASSIQAPLAANTGELFF
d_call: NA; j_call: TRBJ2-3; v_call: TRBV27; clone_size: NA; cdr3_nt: TGTGCCAGCAGTGGCGCCGGACTCGGCACAGATACGCAGTATTTT; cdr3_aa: CASSGAGLGTDTQYF
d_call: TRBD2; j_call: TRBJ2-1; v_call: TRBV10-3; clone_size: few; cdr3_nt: TGTGCCATCAGTGGCGGCGGGAGGAACTACAATGAGCAGTTCTTC; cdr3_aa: CAISGGGRNYNEQFF
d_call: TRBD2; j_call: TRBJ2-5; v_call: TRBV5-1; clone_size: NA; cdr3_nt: TGCGCCAGCAGCTTGCTTCCTAGCGGGAGCTATGAGACCCAGTACTTC; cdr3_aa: CASSLLPSGSYETQYF
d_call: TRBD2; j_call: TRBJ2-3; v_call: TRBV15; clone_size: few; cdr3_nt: TGTGCCACCAGGACCGGGACTAGCGGGGTTAATACGCAGTATTTT; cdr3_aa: CATRTGTSGVNTQYF
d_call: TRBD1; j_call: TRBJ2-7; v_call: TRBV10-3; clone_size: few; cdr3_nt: TGTGCCATCAGGGGGACAGGGGGCCTCTACGAGCAGTACTTC; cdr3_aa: CAIRGTGGLYEQYF
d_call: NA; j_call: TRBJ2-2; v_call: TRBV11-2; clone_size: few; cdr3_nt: TGTGCCAGCAGGCCCGTTTTAGGCCCCGGGGAGCTGTTTTTT; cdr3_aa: CASRPVLGPGELFF
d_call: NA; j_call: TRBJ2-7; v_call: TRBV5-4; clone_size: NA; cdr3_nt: TGTGCCAGCAGCTTGAATAGGGAAGGGGTAACAGGGTCGGACTCCTACGAGCAGTACTTC; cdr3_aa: CASSLNREGVTGSDSYEQYF
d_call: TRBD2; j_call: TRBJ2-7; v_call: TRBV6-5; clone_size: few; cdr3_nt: TGTGCCAGCAGTCAGCGGGAGGGCTACGAGCAGTACTTC; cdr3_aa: CASSQREGYEQYF
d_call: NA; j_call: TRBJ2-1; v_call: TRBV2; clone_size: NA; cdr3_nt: TGTGCCAGCAGTGAATTTGGCTCGAGCTCCTACAATGAGCAGTTCTTC; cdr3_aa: CASSEFGSSSYNEQFF
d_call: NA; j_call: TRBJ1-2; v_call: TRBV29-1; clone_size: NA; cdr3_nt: TGCAGCGCCGCCGCCGGACGTAGTAACTATGGCTACACCTTC; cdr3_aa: CSAAAGRSNYGYTF
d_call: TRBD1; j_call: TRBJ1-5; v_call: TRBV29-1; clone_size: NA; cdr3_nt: TGCAGCGTCGCACGAACAGGGGACGGTCAGCCCCAGCATTTT; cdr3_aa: CSVARTGDGQPQHF
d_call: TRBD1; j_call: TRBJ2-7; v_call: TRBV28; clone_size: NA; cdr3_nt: TGTGCCAGCAGGATAAGACAGGGTTTTAAGTACTTC; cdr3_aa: CASRIRQGFKYF
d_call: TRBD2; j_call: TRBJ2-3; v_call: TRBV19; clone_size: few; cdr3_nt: TGTGCCAGTAGTATGATGACTAGCGGTAGAGATACGCAGTATTTT; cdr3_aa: CASSMMTSGRDTQYF
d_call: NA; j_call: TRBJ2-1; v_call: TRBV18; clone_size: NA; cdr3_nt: TGTGCCAGCTCTCGCTCCGGCAGTGGGAGTGAGCAGTTCTTC; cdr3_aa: CASSRSGSGSEQFF
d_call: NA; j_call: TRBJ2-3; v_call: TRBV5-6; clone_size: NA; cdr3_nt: TGTGCCAGCAGCCCAGGGGGGGATACGCAGTATTTT; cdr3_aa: CASSPGGDTQYF
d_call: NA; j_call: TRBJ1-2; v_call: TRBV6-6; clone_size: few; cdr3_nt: TGTGCCAGCAGTGGTCCAAACAGCTATGGCTACACCTTC; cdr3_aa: CASSGPNSYGYTF
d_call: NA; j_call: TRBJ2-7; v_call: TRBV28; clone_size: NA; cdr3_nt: TGTGCCAGCAGTTTGAGCGGACCCGTCTACGAGCAGTACTTC; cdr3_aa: CASSLSGPVYEQYF
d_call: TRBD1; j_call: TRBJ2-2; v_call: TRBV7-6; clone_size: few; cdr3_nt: TGTGCCAGCAGCGATTTCGGACAGGTTGGCGGGGAGCTGTTTTTT; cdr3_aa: CASSDFGQVGGELFF
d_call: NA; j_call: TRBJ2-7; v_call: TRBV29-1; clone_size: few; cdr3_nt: TGCAGCGTTCGGGGGAGGGACAGAGCATACGAGCAGTACTTC; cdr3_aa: CSVRGRDRAYEQYF
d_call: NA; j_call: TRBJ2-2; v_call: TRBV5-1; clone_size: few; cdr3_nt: TGCGCCAGCATGGACCAGCCCCTTACCTCCGGGGAGCTGTTTTTT; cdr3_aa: CASMDQPLTSGELFF
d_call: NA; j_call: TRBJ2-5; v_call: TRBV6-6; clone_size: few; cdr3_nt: TGTGCCAGCAGTTTCACCAGGGAGCAGGAGACCCAGTACTTC; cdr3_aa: CASSFTREQETQYF